Below are 17 T cell receptor beta chains sequenced from a single sample in a study of shared clonotypes between healthy human individuals. Produced via immunoSEQ multiplex PCR; TCRdb's table is partial and in-frame only. The table records 1,500,000 or so clones, approximately 98.5% of them present only once. The specimen sequenced was naive CD4+ T cells sorted from blood. Subset: CD45RA+ positively selected. These TCRs come from a man aged 25 to 40 in good health.

The rearrangement links TRBV5-4 to TRBJ2-7; TRBD1 aligns across 7 bases. J lost 7 bases, V lost 4 bases, and 8 bases had no gene match. CDR3 length: 13 residues. Looked up from germline, CDR1 is SGHNT and CDR2 is YYREEE (reference sequence). The CDR3 bases are TGTGCCAGCAGCCCCGGACAGGATAGGGAGCAGTACTTC. Translation: CASSPGQDREQYF.

In regard to this clone: The same CDR3 also results from other DNA sequences found in this sample. The CDR3 DNA reads as TGTGCCAGCAGCGTGGGAAACACCGGGGAGCTGTTTTTT. This encodes CASSVGNTGELFF. The chain has TRBV9 and TRBJ2-2; no clear D gene. Germline V gene sequence: CDR1 SGDLS, CDR2 YYNGEE. This CDR3 is built from 13 residues. Trimming pared 2 bases from V and 2 bases from J, leaving 4 bases between.

The V gene is TRBV15, the J gene TRBJ1-1; D unclear. Deletions cut 0 bases from V and 3 bases from J, with 11 bases between. In germline, CDR1 is LNHNV, CDR2 YYDKDF (reference sequence). The length of the CDR3 is 15 residues. Written as DNA, the CDR3 is TGTGCCACCAGCAGAGACGACCTCGGTGACACTGAAGCTTTCTTT. Its translation: CATSRDDLGDTEAFF.

The chain is built from TRBV2 and TRBJ2-2, with unresolved D. V lost 6 bases and J lost 2, with 7 bases in between. CDR1 is SNHLY, CDR2 FYNNEI, per germline. The CDR3 is 13 amino acids. In DNA form, the CDR3 reads TGTGCCAGCAGGTCTTCTAACACCGGGGAGCTGTTTTTT. Its protein is CASRSSNTGELFF.

This sequence joins TRBV6-5 and TRBJ1-2; D call uncertain. Deletions cut 2 bases from V and 8 bases from J, with 15 bases between. In germline, CDR1 is MNHEY, CDR2 SVGAGI. There are 14 residues in the CDR3. CDR3: CASSYEGGLRGYTF. The CDR3 DNA reads TGTGCCAGCAGTTACGAGGGAGGCTTAAGGGGCTACACCTTC.

The count of this clone is one. The genes are TRBV29-1 and TRBJ2-7, with no clear D. CDR1 is SQVTM, CDR2 ANQGSEA, per germline. The V gene lost 1 base and the J gene lost 5 bases, with 9 bases spanning the gap. The CDR3 runs 12 residues. As DNA, the CDR3 is TGCAGCGTTGAAGGGGGTGCACACGAGCAGTACTTC. It codes for CSVEGGAHEQYF.

The rearrangement links TRBV11-2 to TRBJ2-7; no clear D gene. The length of the CDR3 is 10 residues. Germline CDR1 SGHAT, CDR2 FQNNGV. V shed 8 bases and J shed 3 bases, with 5 bases lying between them. The CDR3 DNA sequence: TGTGCCAGCGGGAACTACGAGCAGTACTTC. Encoded protein: CASGNYEQYF.

This chain links TRBV5-4 with TRBJ2-3; D could derive from TRBD1 or TRBD2 (6 bases each). CDR3 length equals 14 residues. The V end was cut by 5 bases, the J end by 2 bases, with 12 bases between. Germline V gives CDR1 SGHNT, CDR2 YYREEE (reference sequence). Here the CDR3 reads CASSRGEYTDTQYF. The CDR3 bases are TGTGCCAGCAGTAGGGGGGAGTACACAGATACGCAGTATTTT. Filled out from reference TRBV5-4 and TRBJ2-3, the complete variable domain reads ETGVTQSPTHLIKTRGQQVTLRCSSQSGHNTVSWYQQALGQGPQFIFQYYREEENGRGNFPPRFSGLQFPNYSSELNVNALELDDSALYLCASSRGEYTDTQYFGPGTRLTVL.

V usage is TRBV7-8 and J usage is TRBJ2-7; no clear D. V was cut by 5 bases and J by 4 bases, with 24 bases left in between. CDR1 is SGHVS, CDR2 FQNEAQ, per germline. The CDR3 contains 17 residues. This CDR3 reads CASSLEVVKGKGYEQYF. The CDR3 DNA is TGTGCCAGCAGCCTAGAAGTCGTCAAAGGCAAGGGTTACGAGCAGTACTTC. Looking up the rest from reference TRBV7-8 and TRBJ2-7 gives the full variable domain: GAGVSQSPRYKVAKRGQDVALRCDPISGHVSLFWYQQALGQGPEFLTYFQNEAQLDKSGLPSDRFFAERPEGSVSTLKIQRTQQEDSAVYLCASSLEVVKGKGYEQYFGPGTRLTVT.

This chain links TRBV7-3 with TRBJ1-2, with a weak D call TRBD1 (6 bases). V was clipped by 2 bases and J by 4 bases, with 11 bases between them. Germline lookup yields CDR1 SGHTA and CDR2 FQGTGA. This CDR3 contains 14 residues. The DNA of the CDR3 is TGTGCCAGCAGCTTAGAACAGGGTCCCTATGGCTACACCTTC. The encoded protein is CASSLEQGPYGYTF.

The chain combines TRBV6-5 with TRBJ2-3; either TRBD1 or TRBD2 may fit D (5 bases each). V shed 2 bases and J shed 3 bases, with 15 bases lying between them. Germline CDR1 MNHEY, CDR2 SVGAGI. This CDR3 has 16 amino acids. For the CDR3, the DNA is TGTGCCAGCAGTTACCTTCGAGGGGCGGCGACAGATACGCAGTATTTT. Translation gives CASSYLRGAATDTQYF.

The V gene is TRBV5-1, the J gene TRBJ1-1, with D hard to call. The CDR3 has 14 residues. The germline V gene has CDR1 SGHRS and CDR2 YFSETQ. V was trimmed by 4 bases and J by 1 base, leaving 11 bases between them. The CDR3 DNA reads as TGCGCCAGCAGCCATGCCGCGAGGAACACTGAAGCTTTCTTT. Its protein is CASSHAARNTEAFF.

The chain combines TRBV5-1 with TRBJ1-2; 9 nucleotides line up with TRBD1. The germline V gene encodes CDR1 SGHRS and CDR2 YFSETQ. Trimming cost V 4 bases and J 4 bases; bases outside gene matches: 5. This CDR3 is 14 amino acids long. The CDR3 coding sequence is TGCGCCAGCAGCCCACAGGGGGCCTCCTATGGCTACACCTTC. Its protein product is CASSPQGASYGYTF.

This chain links TRBV29-1 with TRBJ2-2, with 15 bases that match TRBD2. The germline V gene encodes CDR1 SQVTM and CDR2 ANQGSEA. The V and J ends lost 8 bases and 4 bases, in that order; junction bases with no gene match: 8. This CDR3 spans 16 amino acids. The CDR3 nucleotides are TGCAGCACCGGACTAGCGGGAGGGATCGGCACCGGGGAGCTGTTTTTT. This sequence encodes CSTGLAGGIGTGELFF.

The chain employs TRBV13 and TRBJ1-2; TRBD1 might be the D (6 bases). The V end was cut by 4 bases, the J end by 0 bases, with 18 bases between. Germline assignment: CDR1 PRHDT and CDR2 FYEKMQ (reference sequence). The CDR3 runs to 17 residues. The CDR3: CASSSTHTGHPNYGYTF. The CDR3 DNA is TGTGCCAGCAGCTCGACCCACACGGGACATCCTAACTATGGCTACACCTTC.

The chain has TRBV25-1 and TRBJ1-2; perhaps TRBD1 as D (6 bases). The CDR3 has 11 residues. Germline V gene lookup returns CDR1 MGHDK and CDR2 SYGVNS. Trimming took 6 bases from V and 8 from J, leaving 10 bases between them. The CDR3 sequence is CASSLTGGYTF. The CDR3 coding sequence is TGTGCCAGCAGCTTGACAGGCGGCTACACCTTC.

The V and J genes are TRBV10-3 and TRBJ2-2, with D tentatively TRBD1 (6 bases). Germline values: CDR1 ENHRY, CDR2 SYGVKD. This CDR3 comprises 12 residues. V lost 10 bases, J lost 5 bases, and 11 bases lay in between. In DNA, the CDR3 is TGTGCCACCGCAGGGGAGACCGGGGAGCTGTTTTTT. This translates into CATAGETGELFF.